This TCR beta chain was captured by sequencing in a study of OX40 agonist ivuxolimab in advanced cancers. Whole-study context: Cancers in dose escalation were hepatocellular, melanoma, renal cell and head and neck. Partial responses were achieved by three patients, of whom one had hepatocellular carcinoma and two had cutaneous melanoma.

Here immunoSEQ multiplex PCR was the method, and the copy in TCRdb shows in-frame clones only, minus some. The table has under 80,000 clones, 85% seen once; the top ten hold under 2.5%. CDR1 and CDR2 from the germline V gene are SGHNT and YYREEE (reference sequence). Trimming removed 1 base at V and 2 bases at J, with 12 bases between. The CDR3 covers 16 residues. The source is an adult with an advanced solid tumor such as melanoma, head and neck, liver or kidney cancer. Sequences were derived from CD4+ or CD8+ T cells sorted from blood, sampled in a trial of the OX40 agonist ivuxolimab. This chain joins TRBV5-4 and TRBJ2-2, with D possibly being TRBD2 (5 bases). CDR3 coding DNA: TGTGCCAGCAGCTTGTCCGCGGGCATTAACACCGGGGAGCTGTTTTTT. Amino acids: CASSLSAGINTGELFF. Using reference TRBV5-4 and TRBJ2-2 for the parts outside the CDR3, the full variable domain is ETGVTQSPTHLIKTRGQQVTLRCSSQSGHNTVSWYQQALGQGPQFIFQYYREEENGRGNFPPRFSGLQFPNYSSELNVNALELDDSALYLCASSLSAGINTGELFFGEGSRLTVL.